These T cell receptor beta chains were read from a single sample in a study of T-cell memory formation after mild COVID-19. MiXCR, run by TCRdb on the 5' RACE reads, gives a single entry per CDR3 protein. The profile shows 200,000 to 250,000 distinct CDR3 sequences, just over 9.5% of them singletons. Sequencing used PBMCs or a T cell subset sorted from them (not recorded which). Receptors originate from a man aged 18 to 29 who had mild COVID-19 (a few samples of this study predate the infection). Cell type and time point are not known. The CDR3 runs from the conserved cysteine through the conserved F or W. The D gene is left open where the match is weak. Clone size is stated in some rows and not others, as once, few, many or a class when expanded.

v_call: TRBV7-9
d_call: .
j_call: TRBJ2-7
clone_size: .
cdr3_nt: TGTGCCAGCAGCCGCAGTGACGAGCAGTACTTC
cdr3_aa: CASSRSDEQYF

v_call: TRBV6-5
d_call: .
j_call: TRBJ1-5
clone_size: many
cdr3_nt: TGTGCCAGCAGCCCCGGACACATTTATAGCAATCAGCCCCAGCATTTT
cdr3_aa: CASSPGHIYSNQPQHF

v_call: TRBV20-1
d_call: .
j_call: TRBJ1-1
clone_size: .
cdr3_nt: TGCAGTGCTAGAGACCCCCGGGGGCCCACTGAAGCTTTCTTT
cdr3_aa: CSARDPRGPTEAFF

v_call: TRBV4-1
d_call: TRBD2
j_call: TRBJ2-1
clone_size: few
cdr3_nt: TGCGCCAGCAGCCATGGACTAGCGGGCCATTACAACCGCGGGCAGTTCTTC
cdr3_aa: CASSHGLAGHYNRGQFF

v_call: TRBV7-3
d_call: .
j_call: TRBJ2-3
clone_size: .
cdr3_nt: TGTGCCAGCAGCTTAAGGGCTGACTTTGGAGATACGCAGTATTTT
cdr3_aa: CASSLRADFGDTQYF

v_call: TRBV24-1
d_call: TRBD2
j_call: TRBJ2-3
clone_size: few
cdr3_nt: TGTGCCACCAGTGATACCACAAGCGGGGGGTACACAGATACGCAGTATTTT
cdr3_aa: CATSDTTSGGYTDTQYF

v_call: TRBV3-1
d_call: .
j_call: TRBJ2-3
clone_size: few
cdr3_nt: TGTGCCAGCAGCCACCTCAGCACAGATACGCAGTATTTT
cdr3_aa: CASSHLSTDTQYF

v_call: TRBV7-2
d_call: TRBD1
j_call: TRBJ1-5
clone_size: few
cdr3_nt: TGTGCCAGCAGCCCTTCGGACAGGGTCAGCAATCAGCCCCAGCATTTT
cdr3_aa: CASSPSDRVSNQPQHF

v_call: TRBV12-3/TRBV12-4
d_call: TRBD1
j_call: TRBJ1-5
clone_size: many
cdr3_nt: TGTGCCAGCAGTCTAACAGGGGAAGGGCAGCCCCAGCATTTT
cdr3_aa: CASSLTGEGQPQHF

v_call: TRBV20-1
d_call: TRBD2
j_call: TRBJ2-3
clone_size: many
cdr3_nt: TGCAGTGCTAGAGCTAGCAGCGGGGGGCGCACAGATACGCAGTATTTT
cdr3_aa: CSARASSGGRTDTQYF

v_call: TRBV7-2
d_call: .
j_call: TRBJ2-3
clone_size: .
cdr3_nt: TGTGCCAGCAGTCTGAACCGGGATGATACGCAGTATTTT
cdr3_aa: CASSLNRDDTQYF

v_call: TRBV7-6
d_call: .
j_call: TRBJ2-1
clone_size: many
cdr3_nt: TGTGCCAGCAGCTTAGCCAGGGACAATGAGCAGTTCTTC
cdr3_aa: CASSLARDNEQFF

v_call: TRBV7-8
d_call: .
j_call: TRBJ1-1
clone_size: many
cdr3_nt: TGTGCCAGCAGCTTAGTTGGGGGGGCTCTTAACACTGAAGCTTTCTTT
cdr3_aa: CASSLVGGALNTEAFF

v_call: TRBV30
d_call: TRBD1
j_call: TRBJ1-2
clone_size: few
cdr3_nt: TGTGCCTGGAGAGCCGGGACAGCACACTATGGCTACACCTTC
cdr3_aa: CAWRAGTAHYGYTF

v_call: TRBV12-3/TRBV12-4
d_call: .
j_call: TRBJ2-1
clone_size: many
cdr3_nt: TGTGCCAGCAGTTTGAAGGTCTTCTACAATGAGCAGTTCTTC
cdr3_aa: CASSLKVFYNEQFF

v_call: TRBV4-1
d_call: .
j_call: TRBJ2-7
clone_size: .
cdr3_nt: TGCGCCAGCAGCCAAGATCCCGGGGGCACAGTCCCCTACGAGCAGTACTTC
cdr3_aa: CASSQDPGGTVPYEQYF

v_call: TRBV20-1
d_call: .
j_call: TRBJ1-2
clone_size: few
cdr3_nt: TGCAGTGGCGCCCCTTGGTATGGCTACACCTTC
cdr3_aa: CSGAPWYGYTF

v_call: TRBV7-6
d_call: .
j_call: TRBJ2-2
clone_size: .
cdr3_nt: TGTGCCAGCAGCTTCCTCTCTATCGGACAGCAAACAACCGGGGAGCTGTTTTTT
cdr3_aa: CASSFLSIGQQTTGELFF

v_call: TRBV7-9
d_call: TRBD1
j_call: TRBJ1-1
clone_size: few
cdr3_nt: TGTGCCAGCAGCTTAGCTGGGACAGTCCTACACACTGAAGCTTTCTTT
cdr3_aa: CASSLAGTVLHTEAFF

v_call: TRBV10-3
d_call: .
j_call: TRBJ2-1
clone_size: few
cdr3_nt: TGTGCCATCAGTGTTGGGATAGGGATGGTAGCTGAGCAGTTCTTC
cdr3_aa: CAISVGIGMVAEQFF

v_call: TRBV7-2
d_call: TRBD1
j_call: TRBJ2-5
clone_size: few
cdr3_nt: TGTGCCAGCAGCCCCGACAGGGGTTGGGAGACCCAGTACTTC
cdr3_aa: CASSPDRGWETQYF

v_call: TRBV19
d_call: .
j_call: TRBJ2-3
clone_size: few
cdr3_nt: TGTGCCAGTAGTATGAGGGACCGGACAGATACGCAGTATTTT
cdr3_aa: CASSMRDRTDTQYF

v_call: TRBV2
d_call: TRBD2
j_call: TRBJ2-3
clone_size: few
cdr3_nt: TGTGCCAGCAGCCGGGGGGAAGATACGCAGTATTTT
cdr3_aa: CASSRGEDTQYF

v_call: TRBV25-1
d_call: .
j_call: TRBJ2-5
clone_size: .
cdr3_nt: TGTGCCAGCAGTGAATTGGCTTACCAAGAGACCCAGTACTTC
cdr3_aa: CASSELAYQETQYF

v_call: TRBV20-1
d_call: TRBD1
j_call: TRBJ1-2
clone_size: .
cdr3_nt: TGCAGTGCTAGAGAAAGACAGGGGAGTATGGGCTACACCTTC
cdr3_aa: CSARERQGSMGYTF

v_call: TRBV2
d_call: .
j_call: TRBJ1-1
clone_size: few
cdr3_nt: TGTGCCAGCGCCGGGACGCCCGGCCAAGCTTTCTTT
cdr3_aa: CASAGTPGQAFF

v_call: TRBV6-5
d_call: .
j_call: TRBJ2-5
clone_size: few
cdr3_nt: TGTGCCAGCAGTTACAACCCGGGCGGACGGGAGACCCAGTACTTC
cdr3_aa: CASSYNPGGRETQYF

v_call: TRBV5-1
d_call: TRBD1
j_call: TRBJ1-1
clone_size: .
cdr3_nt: TGCGCCAGCAGCTTGACCGGGACAGGGGGAAGAAGGACTGAAGCTTTCTTT
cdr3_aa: CASSLTGTGGRRTEAFF

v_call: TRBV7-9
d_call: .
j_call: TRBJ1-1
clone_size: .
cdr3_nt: TGTGCCAGCAGCTTAGCAGGGGTCGCTGAAGCTTTCTTT
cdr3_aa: CASSLAGVAEAFF

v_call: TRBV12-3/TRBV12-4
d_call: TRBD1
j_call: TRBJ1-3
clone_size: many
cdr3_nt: TGTGCCAGCAGCCGACAGGGCTATGGAGGAAACACCATATATTTT
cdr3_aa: CASSRQGYGGNTIYF

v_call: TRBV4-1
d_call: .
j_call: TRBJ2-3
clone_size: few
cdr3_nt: TGCGCCAGCAGCCAATGGAGACCAGATACGCAGTATTTT
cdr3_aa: CASSQWRPDTQYF

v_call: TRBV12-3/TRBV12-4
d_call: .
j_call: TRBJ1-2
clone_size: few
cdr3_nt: TGTGCCAGCAGCCAAGGGCCCCGCGGGACCTTC
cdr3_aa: CASSQGPRGTF

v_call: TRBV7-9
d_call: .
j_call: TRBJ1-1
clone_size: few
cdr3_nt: TGTGCCAGCAGCCCGGGGCTCTGGGCTTTCTTT
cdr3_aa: CASSPGLWAFF

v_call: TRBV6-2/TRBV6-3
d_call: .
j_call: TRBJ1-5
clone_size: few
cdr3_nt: TGTGCCAGCAGTGACCCTCAAGGGGGGAATCACCCCCAGCATTTT
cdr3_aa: CASSDPQGGNHPQHF

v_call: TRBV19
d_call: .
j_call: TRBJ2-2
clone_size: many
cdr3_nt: TGTGCCAGTAGTGCGTTACCGAGGACCGGGGAGCTGTTTTTT
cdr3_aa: CASSALPRTGELFF

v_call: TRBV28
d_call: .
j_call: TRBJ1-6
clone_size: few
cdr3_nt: TGTGCCAGCAGTTTACTGGACGGGAATAATTCACCCCTCCACTTT
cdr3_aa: CASSLLDGNNSPLHF

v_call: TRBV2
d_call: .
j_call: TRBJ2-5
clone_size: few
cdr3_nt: TGTGCCAGCAGATTGCAGGGGAGAGAGACCCAGTACTTC
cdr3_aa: CASRLQGRETQYF

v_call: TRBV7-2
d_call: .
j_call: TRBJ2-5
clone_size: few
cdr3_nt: TGTGCCAGCAGCTTAGTTGACTGGGGGAGCGAGACCCAGTACTTC
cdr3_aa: CASSLVDWGSETQYF

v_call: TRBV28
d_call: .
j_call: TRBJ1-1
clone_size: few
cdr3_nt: TGTGCCAGCAGGCTGCCCTCGAACACTGAAGCTTTCTTT
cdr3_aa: CASRLPSNTEAFF

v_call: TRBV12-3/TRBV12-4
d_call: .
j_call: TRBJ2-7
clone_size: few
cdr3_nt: TGTGCCAGCAGTCCTTGGGTGGCAGGGCCCTACGAGCAGTACTTC
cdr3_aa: CASSPWVAGPYEQYF

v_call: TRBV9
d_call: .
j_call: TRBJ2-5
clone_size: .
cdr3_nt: TGTGCCAGCAGCGTAGATCGGGGGCAACAAGAGACCCAATACTTC
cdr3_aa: CASSVDRGQQETQYF

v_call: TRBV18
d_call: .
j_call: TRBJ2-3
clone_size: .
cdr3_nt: TGTGCCAGCTCACCACCGAACGGGGAAACAGATACGCAGTATTTT
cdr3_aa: CASSPPNGETDTQYF

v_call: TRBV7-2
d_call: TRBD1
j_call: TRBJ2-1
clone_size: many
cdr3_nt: TGTGCCAGCAGCCTTAGACAGGGCGGGGAGCAGTTCTTC
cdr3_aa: CASSLRQGGEQFF

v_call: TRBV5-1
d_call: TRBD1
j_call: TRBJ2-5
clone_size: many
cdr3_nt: TGCGCCAGCAGCCAAGGGGACAGGGGTATGGCCCAGTACTTC
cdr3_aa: CASSQGDRGMAQYF

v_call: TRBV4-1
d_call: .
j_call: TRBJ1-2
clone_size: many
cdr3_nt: TGCGCCAGCAGCCAAGTTTCAGGGCTGGGCGGCTACACCTTC
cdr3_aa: CASSQVSGLGGYTF

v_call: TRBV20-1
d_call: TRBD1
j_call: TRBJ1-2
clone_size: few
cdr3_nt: TGCAGTGCTAGTACAGGGGTTCTGTATGGCTACACCTTC
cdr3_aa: CSASTGVLYGYTF

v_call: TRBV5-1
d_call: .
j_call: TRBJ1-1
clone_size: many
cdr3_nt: TGCGCCAGCAGCTTGGAGCAGGCCACTTACACTGAAGCTTTCTTT
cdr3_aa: CASSLEQATYTEAFF

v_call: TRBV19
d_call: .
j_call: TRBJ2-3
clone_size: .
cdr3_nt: TGTGCCAGTAGTGGCCCCGAGTGGGTGTATCCAGATACGCAGTATTTT
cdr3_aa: CASSGPEWVYPDTQYF

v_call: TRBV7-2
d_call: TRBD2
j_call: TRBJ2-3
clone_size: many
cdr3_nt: TGTGCCAGCAGCCCCACGGCGGGGGGGCCGGTAGATACGCAGTATTTT
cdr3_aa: CASSPTAGGPVDTQYF

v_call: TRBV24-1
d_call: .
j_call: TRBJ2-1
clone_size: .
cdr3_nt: TGTGCCACCGCCCGCGTGGCCCTGGATAATGAGCAGTTCTTC
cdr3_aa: CATARVALDNEQFF

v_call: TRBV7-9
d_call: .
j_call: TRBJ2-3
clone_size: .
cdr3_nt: TGTGCCAGCAGCTTACAGGGTCGAAGGACAGATACGCAGTATTTT
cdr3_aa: CASSLQGRRTDTQYF

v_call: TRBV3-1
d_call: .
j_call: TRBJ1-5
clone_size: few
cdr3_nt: TGTGCCAGCAGCCGAGGGGTGAGCAATCAGCCCCAGCATTTT
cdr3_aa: CASSRGVSNQPQHF

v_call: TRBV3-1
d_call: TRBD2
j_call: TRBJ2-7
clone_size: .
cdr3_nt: TGTGCCAGCAGGCACCGTAGAACTAGCGGGGGGCCCATTCCCCCGTCCTACGAGCAGTACTTC
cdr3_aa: CASRHRRTSGGPIPPSYEQYF

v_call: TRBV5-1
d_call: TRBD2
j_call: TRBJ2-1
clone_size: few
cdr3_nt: TGCGCCAGCAGCATGGGGGGGACTAACAATGAGCAGTTCTTC
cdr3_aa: CASSMGGTNNEQFF

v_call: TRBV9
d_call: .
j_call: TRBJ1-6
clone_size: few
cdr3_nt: TGTGCCAGCAGCGTAGCCCCGACCGAGGGCATTTCACCCCTCCACTTT
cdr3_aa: CASSVAPTEGISPLHF

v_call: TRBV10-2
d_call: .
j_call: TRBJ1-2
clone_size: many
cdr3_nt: TGCGCCAGCAGTGAGGTGGCTGGCTATGGCTACACCTTC
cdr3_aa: CASSEVAGYGYTF

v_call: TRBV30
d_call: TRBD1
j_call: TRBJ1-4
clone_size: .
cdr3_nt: TGTGCCTCCCCAGGGACAGGCCTCAATGAAAAACTGTTTTTT
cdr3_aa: CASPGTGLNEKLFF

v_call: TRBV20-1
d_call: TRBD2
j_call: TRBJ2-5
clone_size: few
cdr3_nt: TGCAGTGCAGAAGCGGGGGGAATAGGGACCCAGTACTTC
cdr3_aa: CSAEAGGIGTQYF

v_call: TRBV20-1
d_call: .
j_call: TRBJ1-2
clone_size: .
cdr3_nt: TGCAGTGCTGCCCCGGGACGGAGATATGGCTACACCTTC
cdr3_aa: CSAAPGRRYGYTF

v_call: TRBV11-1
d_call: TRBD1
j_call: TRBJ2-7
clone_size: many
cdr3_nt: TGTGCCAGCAGCCGGGGACAGGGCTACGAGCAGTACTTC
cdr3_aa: CASSRGQGYEQYF